This T cell receptor beta chain was captured in a study of T cell responses to AZD1222 COVID-19 vaccine. Study in general: Second-dose intervals near 4 or 12 weeks were combined. Study observations and caveats: Spike-spanning, vaccine-associated CD4 TCRs were dominant at 160-218 and 743-854. Repertoire samples came only from after the peak T cell response.

Only in-frame clones appear in the TCRdb table, and some are missing; sequencing was by immunoSEQ multiplex PCR. The sample has 170,000 or so clones; 90% are singletons. Notes on this clone: The antigen is undetermined.

The specimen was peripheral blood, collected on day 0 of AZD1222 vaccination. The clonotype was recovered from an adult in good health.

The CDR3 reads CASSKPRHVNEKLFF. The CDR3 DNA follows: TGTGCCAGCAGCAAACCGCGACATGTTAATGAAAAACTGTTTTTT. This chain joins TRBV21-1 and TRBJ1-4; the D call of TRBD1 is as the table states it, not checked on the DNA. TRBV21-1 is a pseudogene locus. The CDR3 totals 15 residues.